This T cell receptor beta chain was identified during a study of blood T cell repertoires in COVID-19. There are 14 residues in the CDR3. V was pared by 1 base and J by 7 bases, with 2 bases of the junction left unmatched. Germline values: CDR1 SEHNR, CDR2 FQNEAQ (reference sequence). This clone came up many times. In the original processing: Reference gene primer amplification in the assay estimated nucleated cell counts. Repertoires were generated with immunoSEQ multiplex PCR, while TCRdb's copy carries only in-frame clones and drops some. The V and J calls and clone size were taken over from that table, and D and trimming were inferred from the DNA. The sample carries about 160,000 clones, approximately 90% recorded once.

The chain couples TRBV7-9 to TRBJ1-4; 8 positions match TRBD1. The TCR sequence derives from a woman aged 55-70 years who had recovered from COVID-19. The specimen was peripheral blood. This CDR3 is CASSLGQGFEKLFF. In nucleotides, the CDR3 is TGTGCCAGCAGCTTAGGACAGGGGTTTGAAAAACTGTTTTTT.